Shown below are 8 T cell receptor beta chains from a single sample sequenced in a study of cytomegalovirus exposure and HLA in healthy donors. The PCR contained 60 Vbeta and 13 Jbeta primers. Sequenced by immunoSEQ multiplex PCR; TCRdb stores in-frame clones only, minus some. This sample has under 150,000 clones; about 80% occur once, and the top ten carry 1.4%. Sequences were obtained from PBMCs. These receptors all stem from a man aged 25 to 45 in good health and CMV-seropositive.

This clone was counted a few times. The identical CDR3 is also encoded by other nucleotide sequences in the sample. The V call is TRBV2, the J call TRBJ1-1; perhaps TRBD1 as D (5 bases). Germline-derived CDR1 and CDR2 are SNHLY and FYNNEI. This CDR3 contains 14 residues. Trimming shortened V by 6 bases and J by 0 bases, and 11 bases separated the two germline ends. CDR3: CASSKQVMNTEAFF. Written as DNA, the CDR3 is TGTGCCAGCAGCAAACAGGTCATGAACACTGAAGCTTTCTTT.

This clone was seen just once. CDR3 sequence (DNA): TGTGCCAGCACCGGGGATCGGGGAAACACCATATATTTT. Translated, it gives CASTGDRGNTIYF. The V and J genes are TRBV6-5 and TRBJ1-3; unclear D gene. Germline CDR1 and CDR2: MNHEY and SVGAGI. CDR3 length equals 13 residues. Between the trimmed V and J ends, which lost 7 bases and 4 bases, there was a span of 11 bases.

Only one count was recorded for this clone. This rearrangement joins TRBV9 to TRBJ1-3; 8 bases are shared with TRBD1. Trimming took 4 bases from V and 1 from J; bases not matched to a gene: 10. The germline V gene has CDR1 SGDLS and CDR2 YYNGEE. The CDR3 length is 17 residues. CDR3 residues: CASSSKDRDASGNTIYF. In DNA form, the CDR3 reads TGTGCCAGCAGCTCCAAGGACAGGGACGCTTCTGGAAACACCATATATTTT.

The chain's CDR3 is CASSLVPGQGGEKLFF. CDR3 nucleotides: TGTGCCAGCAGCTTAGTACCAGGACAGGGAGGGGAAAAACTGTTTTTT. This chain uses TRBV7-9 with TRBJ1-4; TRBD1 matches 8 bases. The germline V gene encodes CDR1 SEHNR and CDR2 FQNEAQ (reference sequence). J was trimmed by 8 bases and V by 1 base; bases with no gene match: 9. This CDR3 comprises 16 residues.

The table lists this clone with a count of one. The gene calls are TRBV15 and TRBJ2-2; 11 nucleotides align to TRBD2. The CDR3 has 16 residues. Looked up from germline, CDR1 is LNHNV and CDR2 is YYDKDF (reference sequence). The J segment lost 4 bases and the V segment lost 0 bases, leaving 1 base of the junction unmatched. The CDR3 bases are TGTGCCACCAGCAGAGATACTAGCGGGAGCACCGGGGAGCTGTTTTTT. As protein: CATSRDTSGSTGELFF.

The rearrangement links TRBV2 to TRBJ2-3; D not certain. Germline V lookup: CDR1 SNHLY, CDR2 FYNNEI. With 6 bases removed from V and 2 bases from J, the gap between germline ends came to 9 bases. This CDR3 is 13 amino acids long. This chain's CDR3 is CASRRYTTDTQYF. In DNA form, the CDR3 reads TGTGCCAGCAGGCGTTATACCACAGATACGCAGTATTTT.

This chain connects TRBV27 to TRBJ1-6, with D unclear. The CDR3 consists of 12 residues. CDR1 is MNHEY and CDR2 is SMNVEV in the germline V gene (reference sequence). The germline V and J ends were trimmed by 2 bases and 9 bases, with 5 bases remaining between them. In DNA form, the CDR3 reads TGTGCCAGCAGTTTACGGAGTTCACCCCTCCACTTT. Translating it yields CASSLRSSPLHF.

The rearrangement links TRBV7-2 to TRBJ2-5; a weak D match, TRBD2 (5 bases). Germline values: CDR1 SGHTA, CDR2 FQGNSA. The length of the CDR3 is 13 residues. The V end lost 6 bases, the J end lost 1 base, and 9 bases lay between the germline ends. Here the CDR3 reads CASRRGIQETQYF. CDR3 nucleotide sequence: TGTGCCAGCAGGCGAGGGATCCAAGAGACCCAGTACTTC.